The rows below give T cell receptor beta chains drawn from one sample of a study of blood T cell repertoires in COVID-19. The method was immunoSEQ multiplex PCR; TCRdb's version includes in-frame clones alone and lacks a portion of them. The data hold 200,000 to 250,000 clones, with around 81% observed a single time. Sequencing was performed on peripheral blood. These TCRs come from a woman in her seventies with acute or convalescent COVID-19. The CDR3 runs from the conserved cysteine through the conserved F or W. The D gene is left open where the match is weak. Clone size is given for some rows only: seen once, a few or many times, or a class if the clone is expanded.

V gene	J gene	clone size	D gene	CDR3 protein	CDR3 DNA
TRBV28	TRBJ2-3	-	-	CASSLGRSTDTQYF	TGTGCCAGCAGTTTGGGGCGAAGCACAGATACGCAGTATTTT
TRBV2	TRBJ1-5	-	TRBD1	CASMGQGAGQPQHF	TGTGCCAGCATGGGTCAGGGGGCGGGTCAGCCCCAGCATTTT
TRBV29-1	TRBJ2-3	-	-	CSVEEGSADTQYF	TGCAGCGTTGAAGAGGGGAGCGCAGATACGCAGTATTTT
TRBV11-2	TRBJ2-7	-	TRBD2	CASSLDMRLAGIYEQYF	TGTGCCAGCAGCTTAGATATGAGACTAGCGGGAATCTACGAGCAGTACTTC
TRBV19	TRBJ2-5	-	-	CASSGGSLGETQYF	TGTGCCAGTAGTGGAGGAAGTCTGGGGGAGACCCAGTACTTC
TRBV27	TRBJ1-6	once	TRBD1	CASRTGTGASPLHF	TGTGCCAGCAGAACCGGGACAGGGGCCTCACCCCTCCACTTT
TRBV7-2	TRBJ2-2	-	TRBD2	CASSSGSGGELFF	TGTGCCAGCAGTAGCGGGAGTGGCGGGGAGCTGTTTTTT
TRBV30	TRBJ1-6	-	TRBD1	CAWSVRVGTGDSPLHF	TGTGCCTGGAGTGTACGCGTCGGGACAGGTGATTCACCCCTCCACTTT
TRBV24-1	TRBJ1-2	-	-	CVTSDLAGDGYTF	TGTGTCACCAGTGATCTGGCAGGGGATGGCTACACCTTC
TRBV2	TRBJ1-2	-	TRBD1	CASSGQGGYGYTF	TGTGCCAGCTCCGGACAGGGCGGCTATGGCTACACCTTC
TRBV6-5	TRBJ1-1	-	TRBD1	CASSRTGSDTEAFF	TGTGCCAGCAGCCGGACAGGGAGTGACACTGAAGCTTTCTTT
TRBV24-1	TRBJ2-1	once	TRBD2	CATSDTSGSGYEQFF	TGTGCCACCAGTGACACTAGCGGGAGCGGGTATGAGCAGTTCTTC
TRBV3-1/TRBV3-2	TRBJ2-2	-	-	CASSQNSADTGELFF	TGTGCCAGCAGCCAGAATTCGGCGGACACCGGGGAGCTGTTTTTT
TRBV19	TRBJ1-5	few	-	CASSIGPGRSNQPQHF	TGTGCCAGTAGTATAGGTCCGGGAAGGAGCAATCAGCCCCAGCATTTT
TRBV25-1	TRBJ2-5	once	-	CASSESWAQETQYF	TGTGCCAGCAGTGAGTCGTGGGCGCAAGAGACCCAGTACTTC
TRBV19	TRBJ2-7	few	TRBD1	CASSKTGDEQYF	TGTGCCAGTAGCAAGACAGGGGACGAGCAGTACTTC
TRBV14	TRBJ2-7	-	TRBD2	CASSPVTSGSSVVEIEQYF	TGTGCCAGCAGCCCAGTGACTAGCGGGAGTTCAGTGGTGGAAATCGAGCAGTACTTC
TRBV7-9	TRBJ1-2	-	TRBD1	CASSKGQATNYGYTF	TGTGCCAGCAGTAAGGGACAGGCGACTAACTATGGCTACACCTTC
TRBV28	TRBJ2-7	once	TRBD1	CASSSPGQGRYEQYF	TGTGCCAGCAGTTCCCCGGGACAGGGAAGGTACGAGCAGTACTTC
TRBV28	TRBJ2-7	-	-	CASSLLGHYEQYF	TGTGCCAGCAGTTTATTGGGACACTACGAGCAGTACTTC
TRBV6-5	TRBJ1-1	few	TRBD1	CASSHRGNTEAFF	TGTGCCAGCAGTCACAGGGGGAACACTGAAGCTTTCTTT
TRBV7-9	TRBJ2-1	-	-	CASSQQGPAYNEQFF	TGTGCCAGCAGCCAACAGGGACCAGCCTACAATGAGCAGTTCTTC
TRBV27	TRBJ1-2	-	-	CASSLGENYGYTF	TGTGCCAGCAGTTTAGGAGAAAACTATGGCTACACCTTC
TRBV19	TRBJ2-7	-	TRBD2	CASSRTGTSFYEQYF	TGTGCCAGTAGTAGAACCGGGACTAGCTTTTACGAGCAGTACTTC
TRBV19	TRBJ1-3	-	-	CASRSADSSGNTIYF	TGTGCCAGTAGGTCGGCGGACAGCTCTGGAAACACCATATATTTT
TRBV18	TRBJ1-5	-	-	CASSPTGVGNQPQHF	TGTGCCAGCTCACCCACAGGAGTGGGGAATCAGCCCCAGCATTTT
TRBV9	TRBJ2-5	-	-	CASSVNQETQYF	TGTGCCAGCAGCGTCAATCAAGAGACCCAGTACTTC
TRBV5-1	TRBJ1-2	-	-	CASSLFRTNYGYTF	TGCGCCAGCAGCTTGTTTCGTACTAACTATGGCTACACCTTC
TRBV6-5	TRBJ2-1	-	TRBD1	CASSRDRVDEQFF	TGTGCCAGCAGCCGGGACAGGGTCGATGAGCAGTTCTTC
TRBV11-3	TRBJ1-1	-	-	CASSLFLGTEAFF	TGTGCCAGCAGCTTATTCCTCGGCACTGAAGCTTTCTTT
TRBV20-1	TRBJ2-1	few	TRBD2	CSASDFAGLAGGVEQFF	TGCAGTGCTAGTGATTTCGCAGGACTAGCGGGAGGGGTTGAGCAGTTCTTC
TRBV11-2	TRBJ2-3	few	-	CASSPQVATDTQYF	TGTGCCAGCAGCCCTCAGGTGGCCACAGATACGCAGTATTTT
TRBV5-1	TRBJ2-7	-	-	CASSLGTRIYEQYF	TGCGCCAGCAGCTTGGGCACTAGGATTTACGAGCAGTACTTC
TRBV9	TRBJ1-6	-	TRBD1	CASSVEDRGVSPLHF	TGTGCCAGCAGCGTAGAGGACAGGGGTGTTTCACCCCTCCACTTT
TRBV27	TRBJ2-7	-	TRBD2	CASSLRTSGRDEQYF	TGTGCCAGCAGTTTACGGACTAGCGGGAGGGACGAGCAGTACTTC
TRBV28	TRBJ2-4	-	-	CASSLQGAKNIQYF	TGTGCCAGCAGCCTCCAGGGTGCCAAAAACATTCAGTACTTC
TRBV4-1	TRBJ1-4	few	-	CASSQLRSEKLFF	TGCGCCAGCAGCCAACTACGTAGCGAAAAACTGTTTTTT
TRBV2	TRBJ1-2	-	TRBD1	CASSRQGMDYGYTF	TGTGCCAGCAGTCGACAGGGGATGGACTATGGCTACACCTTC
TRBV7-8	TRBJ1-5	-	-	CASSLEEGDHQPQHF	TGTGCCAGCAGCTTAGAGGAAGGGGATCATCAGCCCCAGCATTTT
TRBV7-9	TRBJ1-3	few	TRBD1	CASSAGTGANTIYF	TGTGCCAGCAGCGCCGGGACAGGGGCTAACACCATATATTTT
TRBV29-1	TRBJ2-1	-	-	CSVTPSGNNEQFF	TGCAGCGTTACCCCGTCAGGGAACAATGAGCAGTTCTTC
TRBV11-2	TRBJ2-3	few	TRBD2	CASSLSGRGYTDTQYF	TGTGCCAGCAGCCTTAGCGGGAGGGGGTACACAGATACGCAGTATTTT
TRBV5-1	TRBJ2-3	-	-	CASSPGQGGSSGRPADTQYF	TGCGCCAGCAGCCCTGGACAGGGGGGAAGTAGCGGGAGGCCGGCAGATACGCAGTATTTT
TRBV10-2	TRBJ2-3	few	-	CASVLARPTDTQYF	TGCGCCAGCGTCTTAGCGAGACCCACAGATACGCAGTATTTT
TRBV11-1	TRBJ2-7	-	-	CASSPAAYEQYF	TGTGCCAGCAGCCCTGCGGCCTACGAGCAGTACTTC
TRBV2	TRBJ2-3	-	-	CASNGGSSTDTQYF	TGTGCCAGCAACGGGGGAAGCAGCACAGATACGCAGTATTTT
TRBV7-2	TRBJ1-1	-	TRBD1	CASSPADRLAQAFF	TGTGCCAGCAGCCCAGCGGACAGGCTTGCTCAAGCTTTCTTT
TRBV18	TRBJ1-2	-	-	CASSPTVSNYGYTF	TGTGCCAGCTCCCCCACAGTGTCTAACTATGGCTACACCTTC
TRBV25-1	TRBJ1-1	-	TRBD1	CASSDKPGQLNTEAFF	TGTGCCAGCAGTGACAAACCGGGACAGCTAAACACTGAAGCTTTCTTT
TRBV6-1	TRBJ2-5	-	-	CASSEARGETQYF	TGTGCCAGCAGTGAAGCAAGGGGAGAGACCCAGTACTTC
TRBV30	TRBJ1-3	-	TRBD1	CAWSTGGEGNTIYF	TGTGCCTGGAGTACAGGGGGGGAAGGGAACACCATATATTTT
TRBV6-5	TRBJ1-5	-	-	CASSYADGGNQPQHF	TGTGCCAGCAGTTACGCGGACGGGGGGAATCAGCCCCAGCATTTT
TRBV12-5	TRBJ1-1	few	TRBD1	CASGRQGSGNTEAFF	TGTGCTAGTGGGAGACAGGGATCGGGGAACACTGAAGCTTTCTTT